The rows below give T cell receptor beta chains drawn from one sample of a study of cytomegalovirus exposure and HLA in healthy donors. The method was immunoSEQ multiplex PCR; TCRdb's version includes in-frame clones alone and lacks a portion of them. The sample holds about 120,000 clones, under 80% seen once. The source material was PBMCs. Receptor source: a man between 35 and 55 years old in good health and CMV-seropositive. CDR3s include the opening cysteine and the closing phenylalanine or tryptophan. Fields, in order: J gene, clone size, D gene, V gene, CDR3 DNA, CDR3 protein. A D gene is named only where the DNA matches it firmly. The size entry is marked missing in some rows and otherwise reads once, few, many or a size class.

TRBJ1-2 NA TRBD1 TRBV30 TGTGCCTGGAGTCTCCGGGGGACAGGGGCCTTGAACTATGGCTACACCTTC CAWSLRGTGALNYGYTF
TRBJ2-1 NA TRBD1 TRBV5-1 TGCGCCAGCAGCTTGGACAGGGGGAGCCAGAATGAGCAGTTCTTC CASSLDRGSQNEQFF
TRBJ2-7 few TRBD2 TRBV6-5 TGTGCCAGCACCGTAGCGGGAGTCGGCTACGAGCAGTACTTC CASTVAGVGYEQYF
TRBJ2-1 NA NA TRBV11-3 TGTGCCAGCAGCTGGGGGCGGAGAAACAATGAGCAGTTCTTC CASSWGRRNNEQFF
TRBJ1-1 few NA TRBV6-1 TGTGCCAGCAGTGGGGGTGGCCTGACGGCGGCCAGGGGGAACACTGAAGCTTTCTTT CASSGGGLTAARGNTEAFF
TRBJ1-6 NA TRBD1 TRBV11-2 TGTGCCAGCAGTTTTTTAAGGACCGGGGACAGGGGCTCACCCCTCCACTTT CASSFLRTGDRGSPLHF
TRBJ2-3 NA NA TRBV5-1 TGCGCCAGCAGCTTGGAGGGGCGCCCTAGCACAGATACGCAGTATTTT CASSLEGRPSTDTQYF
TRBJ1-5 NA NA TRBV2 TGTGCCAGCAGTGAGTCCGGGGGCAATCAGCCCCAGCATTTT CASSESGGNQPQHF
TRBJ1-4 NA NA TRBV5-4 TGTGCCAGCAGCTTGGGAGGAAGAGAAAAACTGTTTTTT CASSLGGREKLFF
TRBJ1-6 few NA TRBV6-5 TGTGCCAGCAGTTACTCTGGGAGCTCCTATAATTCACCCCTCCACTTT CASSYSGSSYNSPLHF
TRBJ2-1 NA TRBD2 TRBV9 TGTGCCAGCAGCGTGGGGGGACTAGCGGGAGGGAATGAGCAGTTCTTC CASSVGGLAGGNEQFF
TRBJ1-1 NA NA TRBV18 TGTGCCAGCTCACCACGGGGCGGGGATAACACTGAAGCTTTCTTT CASSPRGGDNTEAFF
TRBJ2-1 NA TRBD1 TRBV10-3 TGTGCCATCAGCACAACCGACAGGGGGCCTCTTAATGAGCAGTTCTTC CAISTTDRGPLNEQFF
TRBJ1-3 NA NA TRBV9 TGTGCCAGCAGCGTACGAGAGAGGGCGCTCTCTGGAAACACCATATATTTT CASSVRERALSGNTIYF
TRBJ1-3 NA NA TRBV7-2 TGTGCCAGCAGCTTAGTCGCGGTCGGAGGCGGAAACACCATATATTTT CASSLVAVGGGNTIYF
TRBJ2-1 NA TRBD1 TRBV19 TGTGCCAGTAGTCGACAGGGTACCTACAATGAGCAGTTCTTC CASSRQGTYNEQFF
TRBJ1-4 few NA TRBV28 TGTGCCAGCAGTACGCGGGGTTTTAATGAAAAACTGTTTTTT CASSTRGFNEKLFF
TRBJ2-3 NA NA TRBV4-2 TGTGCCAGCAGCCGCGACCCGGAGACGCAGTATTTT CASSRDPETQYF
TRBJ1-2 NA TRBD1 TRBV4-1 TGCGCCAGCAGCCAAGGGGACAGGACAAACTATGGCTACACCTTC CASSQGDRTNYGYTF
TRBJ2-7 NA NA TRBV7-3 TGTGCCAGCAGCCCGAGTGGGGAGGCCTACGAGCAGTACTTC CASSPSGEAYEQYF
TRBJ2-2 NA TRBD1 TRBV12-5 TGTGCTAGTGGTCCCGGGACAGGGGGAACCGGGGAGCTGTTTTTT CASGPGTGGTGELFF
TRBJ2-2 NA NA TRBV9 TGTGCCAGCAGCGTCCAGGGAGGTAGGACCGGGGAGCTGTTTTTT CASSVQGGRTGELFF
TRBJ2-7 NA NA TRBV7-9 TGTGCCAGCAGCCGCGACAGGAGGTCAGACGAGCAGTACTTC CASSRDRRSDEQYF
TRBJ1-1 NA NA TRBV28 TGTGCCAGCAGTTTACCTGGTCGCAGGGTTAACACTGAAGCTTTCTTT CASSLPGRRVNTEAFF
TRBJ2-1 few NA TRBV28 TGTGCCAGCAGTCCCGACGGAGCATCCTACAATGAGCAGTTCTTC CASSPDGASYNEQFF
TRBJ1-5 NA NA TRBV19 TGTGCCGTCATTGCCGGTGATCAGCCCCAGCATTTT CAVIAGDQPQHF
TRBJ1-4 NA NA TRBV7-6 TGTGCCAGCAGTCGGGATACCAATGAAAAACTGTTTTTT CASSRDTNEKLFF
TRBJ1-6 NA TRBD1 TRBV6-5 TGTGCCAGCAGTCCCGACAGGGGGTATTTCCGACCCCTCCACTTT CASSPDRGYFRPLHF
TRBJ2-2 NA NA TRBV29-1 TGCAGCGTTGGGGGCAGGGAGAACACCGGGGAGCTGTTTTTT CSVGGRENTGELFF
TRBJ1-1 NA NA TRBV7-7 TGTGCTAGCAGCCCGGATGGACAGACTGAAGCTTTCTTT CASSPDGQTEAFF
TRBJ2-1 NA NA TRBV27 TGTGCCAGCAGTTTATGGCAGGGTGAATCGCCGAATGAGCAGTTCTTC CASSLWQGESPNEQFF
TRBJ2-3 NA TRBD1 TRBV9 TGTGCCAGCAGCCGGGGGGGACAGGGGGCAGATACGCAGTATTTT CASSRGGQGADTQYF
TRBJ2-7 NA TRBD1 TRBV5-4 TGTGCCAGCAGCTTGGCCGGAGTCGGGACAGGGGGCTACGAGCAGTACTTC CASSLAGVGTGGYEQYF
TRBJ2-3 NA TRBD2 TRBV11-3 TGTGCCAGCAGCTTAATAGGTAGCGGGGGCACAGATACGCAGTATTTT CASSLIGSGGTDTQYF
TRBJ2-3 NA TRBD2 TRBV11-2 TGTGCCAGCAGCCCTGGGACTAGCGGGAAAGATACGCAGTATTTT CASSPGTSGKDTQYF
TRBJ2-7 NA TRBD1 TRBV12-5 TGTGCTAGTAATCGGGACAGCCGCTACGAGCAGTACTTC CASNRDSRYEQYF
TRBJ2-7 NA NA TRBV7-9 TGTGCCAGCAGCCCACCGCCGGGACACCTCTACGAGCAGTACTTC CASSPPPGHLYEQYF
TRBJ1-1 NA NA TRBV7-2 TGTGCCAGCAGCCCCCAGGCAGGGGTTGAGTACACTGAAGCTTTCTTT CASSPQAGVEYTEAFF
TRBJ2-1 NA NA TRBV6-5 TGTGCCAGCAGTTACCTCACAGGGGGGGGTGAGCAGTTCTTC CASSYLTGGGEQFF
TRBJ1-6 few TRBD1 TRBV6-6 TGTGCCAGCGGATCCGGGACAGTTTCTTCACCCCTCCACTTT CASGSGTVSSPLHF
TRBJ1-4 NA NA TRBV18 TGTGCCAGCTCACCGGCAGGACAGCTTAATGAAAAACTGTTTTTT CASSPAGQLNEKLFF
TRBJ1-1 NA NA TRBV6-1 TGTGCCAGCAGTTTTAGGGTGGGGGCTGACACTGAAGCTTTCTTT CASSFRVGADTEAFF
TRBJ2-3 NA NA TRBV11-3 TGTGCCAGCAGCCCCGCCGGGGGTTCCGATACGCAGTATTTT CASSPAGGSDTQYF